This T cell receptor beta chain was recovered during a study of blood T cell repertoires in COVID-19. Study members were between about 18 and 100 years old and lived in fewer than 30 US regions. Donors in Cohort 3 counted as recovered after two negative PCRs, clearance, or symptom resolution. The authors' processing: Amplification with reference gene primers provided the estimates of nucleated cell counts. TCRdb's copy holds only in-frame clones and misses some; the assay was immunoSEQ multiplex PCR. V and J calls and clone size are given by that table; D and trimming were obtained from the DNA. Of under 300,000 clones listed, about 90% are singletons. This CDR3 spans 13 amino acids. Per germline, CDR1 ENHRY and CDR2 SYGVKD. Trimming cost V 0 bases and J 3 bases, with 6 bases left between them.

The specimen sequenced was PBMCs or T cells enriched from blood (not recorded which). The chain combines TRBV10-3 with TRBJ2-7, with D possibly being TRBD2 (5 bases). The receptor was isolated from a woman aged 60 to 75 who had recovered from COVID-19. The CDR3 loop is CAISESRVYEQYF. CDR3 DNA: TGTGCCATCAGTGAGTCGAGGGTCTACGAGCAGTACTTC.